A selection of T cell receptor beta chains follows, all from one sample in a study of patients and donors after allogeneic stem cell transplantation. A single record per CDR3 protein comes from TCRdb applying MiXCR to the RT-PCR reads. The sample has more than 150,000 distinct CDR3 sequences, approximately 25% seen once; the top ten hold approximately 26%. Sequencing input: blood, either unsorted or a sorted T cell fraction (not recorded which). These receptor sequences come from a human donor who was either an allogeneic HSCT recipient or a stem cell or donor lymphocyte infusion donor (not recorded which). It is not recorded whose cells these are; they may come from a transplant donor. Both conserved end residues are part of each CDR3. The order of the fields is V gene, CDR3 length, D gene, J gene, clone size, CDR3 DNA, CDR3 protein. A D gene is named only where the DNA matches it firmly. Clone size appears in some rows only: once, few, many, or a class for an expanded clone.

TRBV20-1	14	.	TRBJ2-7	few	TGCAGTGCTAGAGATGTCGGACATAATCACGAGCAGTACTTC	CSARDVGHNHEQYF
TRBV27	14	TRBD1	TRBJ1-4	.	TGTGCCAGCAGTTTAGGGACAGTCAATGAAAAACTGTTTTTT	CASSLGTVNEKLFF
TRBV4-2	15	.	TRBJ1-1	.	TGTGCCAGCAGCCAAGGAGAAGGGATGAACACTGAAGCTTTCTTT	CASSQGEGMNTEAFF
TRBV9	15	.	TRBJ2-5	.	TGTGCCAGCAGCGTAGCGGCAGGGTCAGGGGAGACCCAGTACTTC	CASSVAAGSGETQYF
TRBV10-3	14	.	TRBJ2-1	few	TGTGCCATCAGTCCCGGTGGGGGCCGGGTTGAGCAGTTCTTC	CAISPGGGRVEQFF
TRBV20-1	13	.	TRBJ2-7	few	TGCAGTGCTAGAGATCCGGCAGGCTACGAGCAGTACTTC	CSARDPAGYEQYF
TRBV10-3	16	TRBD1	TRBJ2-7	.	TGTGCCATCAGTGCGCCGACAGGGGGCAGCTCCTACGAGCAGTACTTC	CAISAPTGGSSYEQYF
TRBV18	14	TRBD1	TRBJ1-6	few	TGTGCCAGCTCAGGCGGACAGGGTGTTTCACCCCTCCACTTT	CASSGGQGVSPLHF
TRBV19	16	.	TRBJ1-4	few	TGTGCCAGTAGATCCCCCCCCAGCAGGGGTGCTGAAAAACTGTTTTTT	CASRSPPSRGAEKLFF
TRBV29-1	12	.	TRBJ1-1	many	TGCAGCGTTGTCCGGAAGAACACTGAAGCTTTCTTT	CSVVRKNTEAFF
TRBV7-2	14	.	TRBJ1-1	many	TGTGCCAGCAGGTTCGGTTACATGAACACTGAAGCTTTCTTT	CASRFGYMNTEAFF
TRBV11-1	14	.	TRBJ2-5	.	TGTGCCAGCAGCTTTCGGACGGAAGCAGAGACCCAGTACTTC	CASSFRTEAETQYF
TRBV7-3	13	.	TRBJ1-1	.	TGTGCCAGCAGCTTACACGAGGGGACTGAAGCTTTCTTT	CASSLHEGTEAFF
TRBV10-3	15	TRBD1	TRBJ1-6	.	TGTGCCATCCCTGGATTGGGACAGGCGGATTCACCCCTCCACTTT	CAIPGLGQADSPLHF